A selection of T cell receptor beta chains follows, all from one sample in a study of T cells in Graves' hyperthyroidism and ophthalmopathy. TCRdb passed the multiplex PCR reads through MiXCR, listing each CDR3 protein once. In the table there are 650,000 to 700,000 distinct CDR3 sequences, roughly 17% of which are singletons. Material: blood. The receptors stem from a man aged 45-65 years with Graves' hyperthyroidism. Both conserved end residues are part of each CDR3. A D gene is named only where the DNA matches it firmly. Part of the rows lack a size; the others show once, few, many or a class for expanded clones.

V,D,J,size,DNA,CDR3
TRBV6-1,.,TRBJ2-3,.,TGTGCCAGCAGTGAAGAGGTCACAGATACGCAGTATTTT,CASSEEVTDTQYF
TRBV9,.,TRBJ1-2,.,TGTGCCAGCAGCGCAGGGAATAACTATGGCTACACCTTC,CASSAGNNYGYTF
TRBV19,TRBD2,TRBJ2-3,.,TGTGCCAGTAGTATTATTAGCGGGAGAGGCACAGATACGCAGTATTTT,CASSIISGRGTDTQYF
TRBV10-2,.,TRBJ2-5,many,TGCGCCAGCAGTCTCCCCCCTCAAGAGACCCAGTACTTC,CASSLPPQETQYF
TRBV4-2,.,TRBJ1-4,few,TGTGCCAGCAGCCAAGGGGTGGGGTCTAATGAAAAACTGTTTTTT,CASSQGVGSNEKLFF
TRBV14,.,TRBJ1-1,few,TGTGCCAGCAGCCAAGACGGAGAGTACACTGAAGCTTTCTTT,CASSQDGEYTEAFF
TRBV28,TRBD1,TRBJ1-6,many,TGTGCCAGCAGTTCTAGGGACAGGGATAATTCACCCCTCCACTTT,CASSSRDRDNSPLHF
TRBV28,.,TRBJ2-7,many,TGTGCCAGCAGTTTACCCCTGCCAGCCTACGAGCAGTACTTC,CASSLPLPAYEQYF
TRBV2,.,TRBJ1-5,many,TGTGCCAGCAGTGCTCGTGTAAGCCGAGGTCAGCCCCAGCATTTT,CASSARVSRGQPQHF
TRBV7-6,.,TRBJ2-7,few,TGTGCCAGCAGCTTAGTTTTCGAGGGGCCCCACGAGCAGTACTTC,CASSLVFEGPHEQYF
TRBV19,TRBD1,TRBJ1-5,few,TGTGCCAGTTCCGGGACAGGGGGTCATTCTCAGCCCCAGCATTTT,CASSGTGGHSQPQHF
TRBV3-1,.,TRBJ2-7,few,TGTGCCAGCAGCCAAGAAGTTGTCAGGACCTACGAGCAGTACTTC,CASSQEVVRTYEQYF